The T cell receptor (beta chain) described here comes from a study of T cells after posttransplantation cyclophosphamide. The CDR3 extends over 15 amino acids. The V and J ends lost 3 bases and 6 bases respectively, with 14 bases between them. The germline gives CDR1 LGHNA, CDR2 YSLEER. Measured with immunoSEQ multiplex PCR; TCRdb has only the in-frame clones, and not every one. The repertoire holds 66,000 or so clones, with 93% as singletons. Broader study findings: Donor-recipient repertoire similarity was low at 1-2 months, rising over year one. TRB overlap between skin or GI tissue T cells and blood was limited.

Peripheral blood was collected from the related graft donor on the marrow donation day. Points on this clone: Its antigen remains unknown.

The chain recombines TRBV4-3 with TRBJ1-4; D is undetermined. The TCR was taken from a woman aged 25 to 39 in good health and a related stem cell transplant donor. Sequencing was done on a sample of PBMCs. CDR3 DNA sequence: TGCGCCAGCAGCCAGGTGGGAGGGTCCCATGAAAAACTGTTTTTT. It yields the protein CASSQVGGSHEKLFF.